Below are 30 T cell receptor beta chains sequenced from a single sample in a study of T-cell memory formation after mild COVID-19 (dated by TCRdb to the early 2020s). Preparation of the library involved 5' RACE. Sequencing instrument: Illumina NovaSeq 6000. In-frame beta chains were kept once TCRdb had trimmed the public reads at Q25 with fastp and called clones with MiXCR. Rows are combined by CDR3 protein, so each entry shows the most common genes and DNA. The sample table records some 160,000 distinct CDR3 sequences; roughly 13% of these occur just once. The leading ten clones occupy roughly 3.3% of the sample. The sequencing sample was made of PBMCs or a T cell subset sorted from them (not recorded which). The source is a man younger than 30 who had mild COVID-19 (a few samples of this study predate the infection). The sample titles of this study are shuffled in the database, so cell type and time point are left out; the donor was told from shared clones.

This clonotype was observed a few times. The V gene is TRBV28, the J gene TRBJ1-5; D remains ambiguous. This CDR3 spans 13 amino acids. V lost 7 bases to trimming and J lost 6 bases, with 13 bases between them. Per germline, CDR1 MDHEN and CDR2 SYDVKM. The CDR3 DNA reads TGTGCCAGCACTATCGGGGTCACTCAGCCCCAGCATTTT. It translates to CASTIGVTQPQHF.

This chain links TRBV10-3 with TRBJ1-1, with a weak D call TRBD1 (5 bases). The CDR3 has 15 residues. V shed 8 bases and J shed 0 bases, with 16 bases lying between them. The germline CDR1 and CDR2 sequences are ENHRY and SYGVKD. CDR3: CAIRNSQTVNTEAFF. The CDR3 region has the DNA TGTGCCATCCGAAACTCTCAGACAGTGAACACTGAAGCTTTCTTT.

The chain uses TRBV7-9 and TRBJ1-5; TRBD1 might be the D (5 bases). This CDR3 region has 14 residues. The V gene lost 1 base and the J gene lost 5 bases, with 9 bases spanning the gap. Germline V gives CDR1 SEHNR, CDR2 FQNEAQ (reference sequence). CDR3 residues: CASSLVDSDQPQHF. CDR3 nucleotides: TGTGCCAGCAGCTTAGTCGACAGTGATCAGCCCCAGCATTTT.

CDR3 in amino acids: CASSGEQGVAEAFF. In DNA, the CDR3 is TGTGCCAGCAGTGGCGAACAGGGTGTAGCTGAAGCTTTCTTT. The rearrangement joins TRBV2 to TRBJ1-1; D might be TRBD1 (6 bases). Germline V lookup: CDR1 SNHLY, CDR2 FYNNEI. V gave up 4 bases and J gave up 6 bases, with 15 bases separating them. The CDR3 sequence is 14 residues long.

This clonotype was counted many times. V and J are TRBV5-5 and TRBJ2-1; 7 bases line up with TRBD1. The J segment lost 6 bases and the V segment lost 4 bases, leaving 19 bases of the junction unmatched. Looked up from germline, CDR1 is SGHKS and CDR2 is YYEKEE (reference sequence). The CDR3 extends over 18 amino acids. DNA for the CDR3: TGTGCCAGCAGCCCTATATTTGATGCGACAGGGAATGTCAATGAGCAGTTCTTC. It encodes CASSPIFDATGNVNEQFF.

This clonotype was seen a few times. The chain employs TRBV6-5 and TRBJ2-7; D not certain. The CDR3 covers 15 residues. Looked up from germline, CDR1 is MNHEY and CDR2 is SVGAGI. Trimming left V 2 bases short and J 6 bases short, with 17 bases between. The DNA of the CDR3 is TGTGCCAGCAGTTACGGTGGATCCTCATCCCTCGAGCAGTACTTC. Amino acids: CASSYGGSSSLEQYF.

This clonotype occurred many times. V gene TRBV4-1 combines with J gene TRBJ1-6; the match to TRBD1 covers 10 bases. V was clipped by 0 bases and J by 7 bases; unmatched bases: 15. Looked up from germline, CDR1 is MGHRA and CDR2 is YSYEKL. The CDR3 contains 20 residues. This CDR3 reads CASSQEGGTGVRGVNSPLHF. The DNA for the CDR3 is TGCGCCAGCAGCCAAGAGGGCGGGACAGGGGTCCGCGGTGTAAATTCACCCCTCCACTTT.

This clonotype came up many times. The chain has TRBV7-2 and TRBJ1-1, with D maybe TRBD1 (6 bases). The CDR3 is made up of 14 amino acids. Trimming removed 1 base at V and 3 bases at J, with 9 bases between. The V gene's germline CDR1 is SGHTA and CDR2 FQGNSA. The CDR3 DNA follows: TGTGCCAGCAGCTTAGTCCACAGGGACACTGAAGCTTTCTTT. This codes for CASSLVHRDTEAFF. Full variable domain (rest looked up from reference TRBV7-2 and TRBJ1-1): GAGVSQSPSNKVTEKGKDVELRCDPISGHTALYWYRQSLGQGLEFLIYFQGNSAPDKSGLPSDRFSAERTGGSVSTLTIQRTQQEDSAVYLCASSLVHRDTEAFFGQGTRLTVV.

The chain joins TRBV27 to TRBJ1-6, with D hard to call. Germline assignment: CDR1 MNHEY and CDR2 SMNVEV (reference sequence). The CDR3 spans 14 residues. The V gene lost 8 bases and the J gene lost 6 bases, with 14 bases spanning the gap. The CDR3 reads CASRGRQPNSPLHF. The DNA of the CDR3 is TGTGCCAGCCGCGGGAGGCAGCCTAATTCACCCCTCCACTTT.

This clonotype has only a few counts. Here the CDR3 reads CASNRGDGNTIYF. The CDR3 DNA is TGTGCCAGCAACCGGGGTGATGGAAACACCATATATTTT. This rearrangement joins TRBV28 to TRBJ1-3, with D hard to call. The CDR3 length is 13 residues. The V end was cut by 7 bases, the J end by 3 bases, with 10 bases between. Germline V CDR1 and CDR2: MDHEN, SYDVKM. Supplemented by reference TRBV28 and TRBJ1-3, the full variable domain reads DVKVTQSSRYLVKRTGEKVFLECVQDMDHENMFWYRQDPGLGLRLIYFSYDVKMKEKGDIPEGYSVSREKKERFSLILESASTNQTSMYLCASNRGDGNTIYFGEGSWLTVV.

This chain connects TRBV11-3 to TRBJ2-2; D is perhaps TRBD1 or TRBD2 (6 bases each). The CDR3 is made up of 15 amino acids. Germline V gene sequence: CDR1 SGHNT, CDR2 YENEEA. The germline V and J ends were trimmed by 4 bases and 1 base, with 10 bases remaining between them. CDR3 bases: TGTGCCAGCAGCTCCAAGGGGGGGAACACCGGGGAGCTGTTTTTT. Translated: CASSSKGGNTGELFF.

The V call is TRBV9, the J call TRBJ2-2; D might be TRBD2 (5 bases). The CDR3 loop spans 13 amino acids. V was trimmed by 7 bases and J by 6 bases, leaving 13 bases between them. Germline V gene lookup returns CDR1 SGDLS and CDR2 YYNGEE. CDR3 in amino acids: CASADYPPGELFF. CDR3 nucleotide sequence: TGTGCCAGCGCTGACTACCCTCCCGGGGAGCTGTTTTTT. Variable domain in full (rest from reference TRBV9 and TRBJ2-2): DSGVTQTPKHLITATGQRVTLRCSPRSGDLSVYWYQQSLDQGLQFLIQYYNGEERAKGNILERFSAQQFPDLHSELNLSSLELGDSALYFCASADYPPGELFFGEGSRLTVL.

There are many counts of this clonotype. The chain combines TRBV7-9 with TRBJ1-1; no clear D gene. CDR3 length equals 13 residues. Trimming removed 0 bases at V and 1 base at J, with 3 bases between. Germline V gene data show CDR1 as SEHNR and CDR2 as FQNEAQ (reference sequence). The CDR3 coding sequence is TGTGCCAGCAGCTTAGCCCAGAACACTGAAGCTTTCTTT. Its protein product is CASSLAQNTEAFF.

V and J are TRBV10-3 and TRBJ1-1; the D gene is possibly TRBD1 (6 bases). CDR3 length equals 14 residues. V lost 4 bases and J lost 4, with 13 bases in between. CDR1 and CDR2 from the germline V gene are ENHRY and SYGVKD. The CDR3 is CAISGTGQGTEAFF. CDR3 DNA sequence: TGTGCCATCAGTGGAACAGGGCAGGGCACTGAAGCTTTCTTT.

This clonotype was detected only a few times. The chain uses TRBV7-9 and TRBJ2-7; D gene unclear. The V end was cut by 3 bases, the J end by 4 bases, with 13 bases between. The germline V gene encodes CDR1 SEHNR and CDR2 FQNEAQ (reference sequence). The CDR3 sequence is 14 residues long. The CDR3 is CASSFGNLGYEQYF. The CDR3 DNA reads TGTGCCAGCAGCTTTGGGAATCTCGGGTACGAGCAGTACTTC.

The chain recombines TRBV6-5 with TRBJ2-5; D possibly matches TRBD1 or TRBD2 (5 bases each). Germline V gene data show CDR1 as MNHEY and CDR2 as SVGAGI. Trimming took 5 bases from V and 5 from J, leaving 18 bases between them. The CDR3 has 15 residues. CDR3 loop: CASSRTRWDGETQYF. Here the CDR3 DNA reads TGTGCCAGCAGTCGCACCCGGTGGGACGGGGAGACCCAGTACTTC.

This clonotype was observed many times. The rearrangement uses TRBV20-1 and TRBJ1-1, with TRBD1 as a possible D gene (5 bases). The CDR3 extends over 14 amino acids. V dropped 4 bases and J dropped 0 bases, with 12 bases sitting between them. The germline V gene has CDR1 DFQATT and CDR2 SNEGSKA (reference sequence). The CDR3 coding sequence is TGCAGTGCTATCCGAGGGGCCATGAACACTGAAGCTTTCTTT. It encodes CSAIRGAMNTEAFF.

The chain employs TRBV2 and TRBJ1-5, with D possibly being TRBD1 (5 bases). The germline CDR1 and CDR2 sequences are SNHLY and FYNNEI. Trimming pared 5 bases from V and 7 bases from J, leaving 12 bases between. This CDR3 spans 13 amino acids. In DNA, the CDR3 is TGTGCCAGCAGTCCAGGGATGGGACAGCCCCAGCATTTT. Translated: CASSPGMGQPQHF.

The gene calls are TRBV7-3 and TRBJ1-5, with D tentatively TRBD1 (5 bases). Germline V gene data show CDR1 as SGHTA and CDR2 as FQGTGA. The V and J ends lost 4 bases and 5 bases respectively, with 9 bases between them. The CDR3 has 13 amino acids. The CDR3: CASSSGGDQPQHF. CDR3 sequence (DNA): TGTGCCAGCAGCTCTGGGGGAGATCAGCCCCAGCATTTT.

This clonotype showed up just a few times. The chain joins TRBV18 to TRBJ2-5; 7 nucleotides align to TRBD2. The CDR3 has 14 residues. Germline V gene sequence: CDR1 KGHSH, CDR2 LQKENI. The V and J ends lost 4 bases and 2 bases, in that order; junction bases with no gene match: 4. CDR3: CASSRLAGQETQYF. In DNA form, the CDR3 reads TGTGCCAGCTCACGACTAGCAGGTCAAGAGACCCAGTACTTC.

This clonotype was recorded at least ten times. V usage is TRBV7-6 and J usage is TRBJ2-1; D ambiguous. The CDR3 totals 14 residues. Trimming left V 0 bases short and J 8 bases short, with 11 bases between. Germline V CDR1 and CDR2: SGHVS, FNYEAQ. Here the CDR3 reads CASSLASRYDEQFF. CDR3 nucleotide sequence: TGTGCCAGCAGCTTAGCGTCCCGGTATGATGAGCAGTTCTTC.

This clonotype showed up just a few times. The V and J genes are TRBV7-3 and TRBJ2-1; D gene uncertain. The CDR3 is 13 amino acids. Per the germline V gene, CDR1 is SGHTA and CDR2 is FQGTGA. V gave up 2 bases and J gave up 5 bases, with 7 bases separating them. The CDR3 sequence: CASSLSKHNEQFF. The CDR3 nucleotides read TGTGCCAGCAGCTTATCCAAGCACAATGAGCAGTTCTTC.

The V call is TRBV9, the J call TRBJ2-7, with D perhaps given as TRBD1 or TRBD2 (5 bases each). V lost 4 bases, J lost 9 bases, and 14 bases lay in between. The germline V gene has CDR1 SGDLS and CDR2 YYNGEE. The CDR3 is made up of 12 amino acids. DNA of the CDR3: TGTGCCAGCAGCATCCCCTCGGGACGGCAGTACTTC. Translated, it gives CASSIPSGRQYF.

This clonotype has more than one count but fewer than ten. This chain connects TRBV7-9 to TRBJ1-5; TRBD1 is a possible D gene (5 bases). The V and J ends lost 5 bases and 5 bases respectively, with 13 bases between them. The CDR3 is 14 amino acids. The germline CDR1 and CDR2 sequences are SEHNR and FQNEAQ (reference sequence). Here the CDR3 DNA reads TGTGCCAGCAGCATCCAGGGCCAGCATCAGCCCCAGCATTTT. This encodes CASSIQGQHQPQHF. The full variable domain, its missing parts supplied by reference TRBV7-9 and TRBJ1-5, is DTGVSQNPRHKITKRGQNVTFRCDPISEHNRLYWYRQTLGQGPEFLTYFQNEAQLEKSRLLSDRFSAERPKGSFSTLEIQRTEQGDSAMYLCASSIQGQHQPQHFGDGTRLSIL.

This clonotype was observed a few times. The genes are TRBV4-1 and TRBJ1-6; D gene unclear. This CDR3 is built from 16 residues. V lost 0 bases and J lost 2, with 8 bases in between. The germline gives CDR1 MGHRA, CDR2 YSYEKL. The CDR3 region has the DNA TGCGCCAGCAGCCAAGATCGAGGGACCTATAATTCACCCCTCCACTTT. This translates into CASSQDRGTYNSPLHF.

This clonotype was counted a single time. The rearrangement uses TRBV9 and TRBJ1-2; 7 nucleotides agree with TRBD1. Germline CDR1 reads SGDLS; CDR2 reads YYNGEE. The V and J ends lost 0 bases and 3 bases, in that order; junction bases with no gene match: 11. This CDR3 has 17 residues. CDR3 DNA: TGTGCCAGCAGCGTAGACAGGGGACTATTTGGCTACTATGGCTACACCTTC. Protein product: CASSVDRGLFGYYGYTF.

There are a few counts of this clonotype. The V gene is TRBV7-2, the J gene TRBJ2-2; a weak D match, TRBD1 (6 bases). This CDR3 is built from 14 residues. The germline CDR1 and CDR2 sequences are SGHTA and FQGNSA. V was cut by 5 bases and J by 6 bases, with 13 bases left in between. CDR3 nucleotides: TGTGCCAGCAGCCCAGGGGTGGGTGCCGGGGAGCTGTTTTTT. Its translation is CASSPGVGAGELFF.

This clonotype came up a few times. This chain connects TRBV6-2 or TRBV6-3 to TRBJ1-1, with D possibly being TRBD1 (6 bases). The CDR3 is 12 residues long. The V and J ends lost 1 base and 10 bases respectively, with 10 bases between them. The germline CDR1 and CDR2 sequences are MNHEY and SVGEGT. The CDR3 sequence is CASSYFRGRAFF. In nucleotides, the CDR3 is TGTGCCAGCAGTTACTTCAGGGGTCGAGCTTTCTTT.

The gene calls are TRBV5-1 and TRBJ2-1; a possible D gene is TRBD1 (6 bases). CDR1 is SGHRS and CDR2 is YFSETQ in the germline V gene. The CDR3 contains 14 residues. V lost 0 bases, J lost 7 bases, and 11 bases lay in between. CDR3 loop: CASSLVGRGNEQFF. The CDR3 nucleotides read TGCGCCAGCAGCTTGGTAGGAAGGGGGAATGAGCAGTTCTTC. The variable domain in full, completed from reference TRBV5-1 and TRBJ2-1, reads KAGVTQTPRYLIKTRGQQVTLSCSPISGHRSVSWYQQTPGQGLQFLFEYFSETQRNKGNFPGRFSGRQFSNSRSEMNVSTLELGDSALYLCASSLVGRGNEQFFGPGTRLTVL.

The rearrangement links TRBV7-2 to TRBJ1-1; D is unresolved. V lost 4 bases to trimming and J lost 4 bases, with 10 bases between them. Germline loops: CDR1 SGHTA, CDR2 FQGNSA. There are 13 residues in the CDR3. This CDR3 is CASSSRRITEAFF. As DNA, the CDR3 is TGTGCCAGCAGCTCCCGGAGGATCACTGAAGCTTTCTTT.